This is a list of T cell receptor beta chains from one sample in a study of T cell changes during pregnancy in multiple sclerosis. Some clones are missing from TCRdb's copy, which holds only in-frame ones; the method was immunoSEQ multiplex PCR. The sample yields 50,000 or so clones, almost 95% seen once. This material consisted of CD4+ T cells from peripheral blood mononuclear cells, taken in the third trimester of pregnancy. Receptor source: a female donor with multiple sclerosis, enrolled in a pregnancy study. CDR3s include the opening cysteine and the closing phenylalanine or tryptophan.

>TRBV12-5
CASGPGERREAFF
>TRBV11-2
CASSPAGNEQFF
>TRBV7-2
CASSLVSQGLSNQPQHF
>TRBV6-5
CASSYSAGGVGGYTF
>TRBV1
CTSSQGVAGGRHTQYF
>TRBV28
CASTSLTENTEAFF
>TRBV4-2
CASSQEWTGSEKLFF
>TRBV4-3
CASSQVGGGPYNEQFF
>TRBV5-1
CASSSPGQGAYEQFF
>TRBV11-2
CASSSRLAGEFSSTDTQYF
>TRBV4-2
CASSQERLARLYEQYF
>TRBV10-1
CASSESSNRIQETQYF
>TRBV11-2
CASSLGPSGGAYDTQYF
>TRBV11-2
CASSVSGGGNYGYTF
>TRBV30
CAWSVPVGTGPGHGYTF
>TRBV5-5
CASSLGDSSYNSPLHF
>TRBV7-6
CASSSFFGTAPADTQYF
>TRBV9
CASSVATGNSPLHF
>TRBV11-2
CASSLMGTSGGATYEQYF
>TRBV10-1
CASSESTSPYADTQYF
>TRBV30
CAWSQSGNTIYF
>TRBV5-8
CASSPRQRAIQYF
>TRBV7-6
CASSLSGAGSGNTIYF
>TRBV6-5
CASSLDRVDTQYF
>TRBV4-2
CASSQDDLGGTGGNYGYTF
>TRBV9
CASSTSRDIAADTQYF
>TRBV6-1
CASSELTDYGYTF
>TRBV18
CASSHSGTGSGTEAFF
>TRBV9
CASSPREGSADTQYF
>TRBV5-4
CASSLGQGGGYTF
>TRBV5-1
CASSLGQRFTDTQYF
>TRBV6-1
CASSRRGGRYEQYF
>TRBV9
CASSPLMRAFETQYF
>TRBV6-6
CASSYSGGVTDTQYF
>TRBV9
CASSVATGTSGEIQETQYF
>TRBV19
CASSSGQGASNYGYTF
>TRBV5-4
CASSLGRGRGTQYF